This T cell receptor beta chain was found in a study of T cells in Graves' hyperthyroidism and ophthalmopathy (dated by TCRdb to the late 2010s). As for the study more broadly: Peripheral blood samples were taken at initial diagnosis, before any treatment was given. To identify distinguishing TCR V-J signatures, a discovery cohort of some 99 patients was used, comprising 40 to 45 with Graves' ophthalmopathy and roughly 60 with stable Graves' hyperthyroidism. An independent validation cohort of some 18 hyperthyroidism patients and about 15 patients who later progressed to ophthalmopathy tested prospective prediction of ophthalmopathy. The 90 to 100 discovery patients were randomly divided into training and test sets at a 7:3 ratio. Thyroid tissue and blood T-cell repertoires from six or seven Graves' hyperthyroidism patients were also compared in the study. After blood sampling, hyperthyroidism patients were treated with methimazole at a starting dose of 30 mg daily, and ophthalmopathy patients were treated with high-dose intravenous methylprednisolone. The paper describes TCR Vbeta CDR3 sequencing of 135 peripheral blood samples, made up of 43 ophthalmopathy patients, roughly 80 hyperthyroidism patients and 17 progressor patients. What the research found in general, with its limitations: Ophthalmopathy was separated from stable hyperthyroidism by a 13 V-J signature model, with roughly 88% sensitivity and about 84% specificity obtained in cross-validation and 80%/75% obtained in testing. In validation, the model predicted progression to ophthalmopathy with approximately 71% sensitivity and about 73% specificity, a median of approximately 6.5 months before onset. Sample size was not statistically predetermined, and investigators were not blinded to group allocation. Most expanded thyroid clonotypes (frequency above 0.001) were also detected in blood, a finding suggesting that blood repertoires may reflect thyroid immune responses.

TCR beta CDR3 regions were amplified from RNA transcripts. The first round of RT-PCR for the TCR CDR3 was performed with the HTBI primer set and the Qiagen OneStep RT-PCR kit. The libraries were constructed in a second round of multiplex PCR and then size-selected and purified. Paired-end sequencing of the libraries was performed with 100 bp reads on an Illumina HiSeq2000. In the authors' own workflow: Raw data were processed with SOAPnuke, discarding reads with adapters, uncalled bases, mean Phred below 15, or no exact constant-primer or identifier match. COPE v1.2.5 was used to merge high-quality paired reads, and clonotypes were defined as unique nucleotide sequences. MiTCR v1.1 was used to align clonotypes to the IMGT TRBV, TRBD and TRBJ reference segments. The analysis was restricted to V-J combinations with a frequency above 0.0001, which together covered 99% to 99.2% of the repertoires. A TCS score was defined as the ratio between F50 (clonal expansion) and ExV (chaos), using BLOSUM62-based TCRdist between CDR3 peptides within each V-J. Welch's t-statistics and random forest reduced 500 to 650 V-J features to about 12, which were used in a naive Bayes classifier (R e1071). Using fastp trimming at Q25 and MiXCR clonotype assembly, TCRdb reanalyzed the public sequencing data and kept in-frame beta chains. Every entry covers one CDR3 protein and lists the most common genes and DNA from its rows. TCRdb's processing, not the authors', yielded these V and J calls. A total of 300,000 to 450,000 distinct CDR3 sequences appear in this sample, 20% to 25% of them only once. The ten largest clonotypes hold roughly 80% of the sample.

Graves' hyperthyroidism was defined as stable when no progression to ophthalmopathy occurred over 18 months of follow-up. Hyperthyroidism patients were aged 18 to 65 years and newly diagnosed, with disease duration of less than 2 months. The study excluded patients with uncontrolled infections, other autoimmune diseases, pregnancy or lactation. Diagnoses were established on the basis of clinical symptoms, serum thyroxine and TRAb, thyroid ultrasound, and orbital computed tomography. PBMCs were separated from approximately 9.9 ml of fresh peripheral blood using Ficoll-Paque density gradient centrifugation. Total RNA was extracted with Trizol reagent, and quality was checked on an Agilent 2100 Bioanalyzer. From the germline V gene, CDR1 is MNHNS and CDR2 is SASEGT. Including cysteine and phenylalanine, the CDR3 has 15 amino acids. This entry keeps only the CDR3 DNA: 45 bases, framed from base 1. V is cut back by 7 bases and J by 5 bases, with 13 bases in the junction unmatched.

Only a few counts were recorded for this clonotype. Its antigen is currently not known. Base qualities are missing; no much larger clone stands one base away. The sample comprised blood. Recombination connected TRBV6-1 to TRBJ2-7; the central 8 bases match TRBD2. The clonotype originates from a man aged 50 to 59 with Graves' hyperthyroidism. The nucleotide sequence is TGTGCCAGCAAACGAACCTCGGGACTAGTGAACGAGCAGTACTTC. Its protein is CASKRTSGLVNEQYF.